This record covers a single T cell receptor (beta chain). The data derive from a study of cytomegalovirus exposure and HLA in healthy donors. V was clipped by 3 bases and J by 0 bases, with 12 bases between them. From germline, CDR1 is MNHEY and CDR2 SMNVEV (reference sequence). The CDR3 consists of 16 residues. The PCR used 60 Vbeta and 13 Jbeta primers. Assay: immunoSEQ multiplex PCR; the TCRdb copy retains only in-frame clones and omits some. In the table there are around 150,000 clones, around four fifths of which are singletons. V is TRBV27 and J is TRBJ2-1; D ambiguous. The clonotype comes from a boy aged 2 to 10 in good health and CMV-seronegative. Input material: PBMCs. Here the CDR3 reads CASSFLADSSYNEQFF. CDR3 nucleotide sequence: TGTGCCAGCAGTTTTTTGGCGGATAGCTCCTACAATGAGCAGTTCTTC.